These 30 T cell receptor beta chains were sequenced from one sample in a study of cytomegalovirus exposure and HLA in healthy donors. The primer mix had 60 Vbeta and 13 Jbeta primers. Clones were read by immunoSEQ multiplex PCR, and TCRdb kept only the in-frame ones, dropping some. The top ten clones hold 3.4% of a sample with 100,000 to 150,000 clones, 65% to 80% of them seen once. The sequenced sample was PBMCs. These receptors were collected from a man under 40 in good health and CMV-seronegative.

This clone came up once. This rearrangement joins TRBV27 to TRBJ1-4, with 9 bases fitting TRBD1. The germline V gene has CDR1 MNHEY and CDR2 SMNVEV (reference sequence). This CDR3 has 18 residues. V was pared by 3 bases and J by 2 bases, with 10 bases of the junction left unmatched. For the CDR3, the DNA is TGTGCCAGCAGTTTGGGGTACAGGGGGCTAGGGACTAATGAAAAACTGTTTTTT. Its protein is CASSLGYRGLGTNEKLFF.

The chain carries TRBV6-5 and TRBJ1-4; TRBD1 aligns across 7 bases. The CDR3 extends over 14 amino acids. Looked up from germline, CDR1 is MNHEY and CDR2 is SVGAGI. The V segment lost 4 bases and the J segment 7 bases; nucleotides outside the gene matches: 6. CDR3 sequence: CASSSTGLAEKLFF. The DNA for the CDR3 is TGTGCCAGCAGTTCGACAGGGTTGGCTGAAAAACTGTTTTTT.

This clone was seen just once. The chain links TRBV30 to TRBJ1-1, with D possibly being TRBD1 (6 bases). The germline V and J ends were trimmed by 0 bases and 5 bases, with 16 bases remaining between them. This CDR3 has 15 amino acids. CDR1 GTSNPN and CDR2 SVGIG come from the germline V gene (reference sequence). This CDR3 reads CAWSVLRGRSTEAFF. In nucleotides, the CDR3 is TGTGCCTGGAGTGTACTGAGGGGGAGAAGTACTGAAGCTTTCTTT.

The CDR3: CASSVSPGGLQETQYF. CDR3 in DNA: TGTGCCAGCAGCGTCTCTCCGGGGGGCCTTCAAGAGACCCAGTACTTC. V is TRBV9 and J is TRBJ2-5; TRBD2 might be the D (7 bases). This CDR3 contains 16 residues. Trimming removed 2 bases at V and 2 bases at J, with 16 bases between. Germline loops: CDR1 SGDLS, CDR2 YYNGEE.

The chain recombines TRBV6-5 with TRBJ2-7; TRBD1 aligns across 7 bases. V shed 5 bases and J 0 bases; nucleotides not matched to a gene: 4. The CDR3 contains 14 residues. Germline V gives CDR1 MNHEY, CDR2 SVGAGI. CDR3 sequence reads: CASSRQGSSYEQYF. Written as DNA, the CDR3 is TGTGCCAGCAGTCGACAGGGAAGCTCCTACGAGCAGTACTTC.

The chain recombines TRBV9 with TRBJ1-2; D might be TRBD1 (5 bases). The CDR3 length is 16 residues. Germline CDR1 and CDR2: SGDLS and YYNGEE. V was clipped by 0 bases and J by 4 bases, with 16 bases between them. CDR3 loop: CASSVAPGGGTYGYTF. CDR3 in DNA: TGTGCCAGCAGCGTAGCCCCCGGGGGGGGGACCTATGGCTACACCTTC.

V is TRBV6-5 and J is TRBJ2-1; 7 positions match TRBD2. V shed 8 bases and J 1 base; nucleotides not matched to a gene: 5. The germline V gene has CDR1 MNHEY and CDR2 SVGAGI. CDR3 length equals 14 residues. CDR3 residues: CASGIGGSYNEQFF. The CDR3 DNA follows: TGTGCCAGCGGAATCGGGGGGTCCTACAATGAGCAGTTCTTC.

The chain employs TRBV19 and TRBJ1-4, with TRBD1 as a possible D gene (5 bases). The CDR3 contains 13 residues. Germline-derived CDR1 and CDR2 are LNHDA and SQIVND (reference sequence). V lost 7 bases to trimming and J lost 8 bases, with 14 bases between them. The CDR3 DNA reads as TGTGCCAGTAAGGAGACCACAGGAGAAAAACTGTTTTTT. It encodes CASKETTGEKLFF.

This clone has more than one count but fewer than ten. This sequence joins TRBV27 and TRBJ1-2; 10 nucleotides agree with TRBD1. Trimming cost V 0 bases and J 4 bases; bases outside gene matches: 5. This CDR3 region has 16 residues. Germline V gene lookup returns CDR1 MNHEY and CDR2 SMNVEV (reference sequence). The CDR3 is CASSLSGTGATYGYTF. In DNA form, the CDR3 reads TGTGCCAGCAGTTTATCGGGGACAGGGGCGACCTATGGCTACACCTTC.

The count of this clone is one. The chain has TRBV15 and TRBJ2-1, with 13 positions matching TRBD2. Trimming removed 4 bases from V and 7 bases from J; junction bases left unmatched: 7. Germline V gene data show CDR1 as LNHNV and CDR2 as YYDKDF (reference sequence). The CDR3 is 16 residues long. Here the CDR3 reads CATSTRTSGRRNEQFF. CDR3 nucleotides: TGTGCCACCAGCACCCGGACTAGCGGGAGAAGGAATGAGCAGTTCTTC.

As to this clone: Other DNA sequences within the sample encode an identical CDR3. V and J are TRBV28 and TRBJ1-1; the D gene is possibly TRBD1 (5 bases). V lost 7 bases to trimming and J lost 1 base, with 13 bases between them. CDR3 length: 14 residues. The V gene's germline CDR1 is MDHEN and CDR2 SYDVKM. CDR3 DNA sequence: TGTGCCAGCAACCCCACGGGGGGGAACACTGAAGCTTTCTTT. Protein product: CASNPTGGNTEAFF.

The chain links TRBV7-9 to TRBJ2-1; 7 bases map to TRBD2. V shed 1 base and J 14 bases; nucleotides not matched to a gene: 5. Germline lookup yields CDR1 SEHNR and CDR2 FQNEAQ (reference sequence). This CDR3 comprises 12 residues. This CDR3 is CASSLDGGWKFF. CDR3 nucleotide sequence: TGTGCCAGCAGCTTAGACGGGGGGTGGAAGTTCTTC.

V and J are TRBV6-5 and TRBJ1-6; no reliable D call. CDR1 and CDR2 (germline): MNHEY, SVGAGI. This CDR3 is 16 amino acids long. V shed 3 bases and J shed 0 bases, with 9 bases lying between them. The DNA for the CDR3 is TGTGCCAGCAGTTATTGGCAGGTCTCCTATAATTCACCCCTCCACTTT. This sequence encodes CASSYWQVSYNSPLHF.

This chain uses TRBV5-1 with TRBJ1-4; TRBD1 might be the D (6 bases). Germline assignment: CDR1 SGHRS and CDR2 YFSETQ. V was trimmed by 4 bases and J by 8 bases, leaving 18 bases between them. The CDR3 runs to 15 residues. CDR3 residues: CASSPQTGGGEKLFF. The CDR3 DNA is TGCGCCAGCAGCCCCCAGACAGGAGGAGGCGAAAAACTGTTTTTT.

The chain carries TRBV29-1 and TRBJ2-7; unclear D gene. The CDR3 consists of 14 residues. V dropped 0 bases and J dropped 8 bases, with 17 bases sitting between them. Germline CDR1 reads SQVTM; CDR2 reads ANQGSEA. This chain's CDR3 is CSVEDSQSGPKQYF. CDR3 coding DNA: TGCAGCGTTGAAGACTCTCAGTCAGGCCCCAAGCAGTACTTC.

The chain carries TRBV5-1 and TRBJ1-1; no definite D call. This CDR3 comprises 15 residues. CDR1 is SGHRS, CDR2 YFSETQ, per germline. V gave up 1 base and J gave up 2 bases, with 12 bases separating them. In DNA, the CDR3 is TGCGCCAGCAGCTTGTTATCTCCCCCCAACACTGAAGCTTTCTTT. Protein sequence: CASSLLSPPNTEAFF. Combining the CDR3 with reference TRBV5-1 and TRBJ1-1 gives the whole variable domain KAGVTQTPRYLIKTRGQQVTLSCSPISGHRSVSWYQQTPGQGLQFLFEYFSETQRNKGNFPGRFSGRQFSNSRSEMNVSTLELGDSALYLCASSLLSPPNTEAFFGQGTRLTVV.

The CDR3 region has the DNA TGTGCCAGCAGTTTATTGGCTAGCGGGACCCCGGCGCAGTACTTC. It codes for CASSLLASGTPAQYF. The gene calls are TRBV27 and TRBJ2-7; TRBD2 agrees at 9 bases. Germline lookup yields CDR1 MNHEY and CDR2 SMNVEV (reference sequence). This CDR3 has 15 residues. Trimming cost V 1 base and J 9 bases; bases outside gene matches: 10.

This clone was seen a handful of times. The chain links TRBV6-5 to TRBJ1-6; TRBD1 matches at 7 bases. Losses at the gene ends were 7 bases for V and 1 base for J; bases not matched to a gene: 4. In germline, CDR1 is MNHEY, CDR2 SVGAGI. This CDR3 spans 15 amino acids. CDR3: CASTRQGSYNSPLHF. CDR3 nucleotides: TGTGCCAGCACCCGACAGGGATCCTATAATTCACCCCTCCACTTT.

V usage is TRBV28 and J usage is TRBJ2-3; 7 nucleotides agree with TRBD1. Trimming removed 5 bases from V and 6 bases from J; junction bases left unmatched: 11. The CDR3 has 15 residues. CDR1 and CDR2 (germline): MDHEN, SYDVKM. The CDR3 bases are TGTGCCAGCAGTCCTGACAGGGCGTTTGGGGATACGCAGTATTTT. Translated: CASSPDRAFGDTQYF. The whole variable domain, filled in from reference TRBV28 and TRBJ2-3, reads DVKVTQSSRYLVKRTGEKVFLECVQDMDHENMFWYRQDPGLGLRLIYFSYDVKMKEKGDIPEGYSVSREKKERFSLILESASTNQTSMYLCASSPDRAFGDTQYFGPGTRLTVL.

The chain uses TRBV7-2 and TRBJ2-3, with a tentative D call TRBD1 (6 bases). V was shortened by 5 bases and J by 2 bases, with 11 bases between the two germline ends. The CDR3 has 14 amino acids. Germline CDR1 reads SGHTA; CDR2 reads FQGNSA. The CDR3 loop reads CASSPQGLTDTQYF. CDR3 DNA sequence: TGTGCCAGCAGCCCCCAGGGGCTCACAGATACGCAGTATTTT.

This sequence joins TRBV6-5 and TRBJ2-1; TRBD1 matches 7 bases. There are 15 residues in the CDR3. The V gene end was trimmed by 2 bases and the J gene end by 6 bases; junction bases not matched to a gene: 7. The germline V gene encodes CDR1 MNHEY and CDR2 SVGAGI. The CDR3 DNA reads as TGTGCCAGCAGTTACACCGACGCAGGGGGCAATGAGCAGTTCTTC. Its translation is CASSYTDAGGNEQFF.

V is TRBV11-2 and J is TRBJ2-2; 9 nucleotides agree with TRBD1. V lost 5 bases, J lost 3 bases, and 1 base stayed unmatched. The CDR3 contains 14 residues. Germline CDR1 is SGHAT and CDR2 is FQNNGV. This CDR3 reads CASSRTGDTGELFF. The CDR3 DNA follows: TGTGCCAGCAGCCGGACAGGGGACACCGGGGAGCTGTTTTTT.

This chain uses TRBV27 with TRBJ1-5; 8 bases are shared with TRBD1. CDR3 length: 22 residues. V was clipped by 5 bases and J by 3 bases; unmatched bases: 27. From germline, CDR1 is MNHEY and CDR2 SMNVEV (reference sequence). CDR3 DNA sequence: TGTGCCAGCAGTCGCTTCTCCTTGACTGTTCCGGGGACAGGACCTAACAATCAGCCCCAGCATTTT. This gives the protein CASSRFSLTVPGTGPNNQPQHF.

The CDR3 loop is CASSEGTGRGEQYF. CDR3 DNA sequence: TGTGCCAGCAGTGAGGGGACAGGGAGGGGCGAGCAGTACTTC. The chain carries TRBV2 and TRBJ2-7; the match to TRBD1 covers 9 bases. CDR1 and CDR2 (germline): SNHLY, FYNNEI. The CDR3 has 14 amino acids. With V trimmed by 3 bases and J by 6 bases, 6 bases remained unmatched.

CDR3 sequence reads: CATSRATGGYQPQHF. The CDR3 nucleotides are TGTGCCACCAGCAGGGCCACAGGGGGCTATCAGCCCCAGCATTTT. The V and J genes are TRBV15 and TRBJ1-5; 9 bases are shared with TRBD1. There are 15 residues in the CDR3. Germline V lookup: CDR1 LNHNV, CDR2 YYDKDF (reference sequence). J lost 5 bases, V lost 3 bases, and 5 bases had no gene match.

This chain uses TRBV28 with TRBJ2-1; TRBD1 aligns across 8 bases. Germline V gene lookup returns CDR1 MDHEN and CDR2 SYDVKM. This CDR3 is 13 amino acids long. The junction had 11 bases not matched to a gene; V was cut back by 4 bases and J by 15 bases. In nucleotides, the CDR3 is TGTGCCAGCAGTTCGTCTCAGGGGGCCAGGTCGTTCTTC. Translated: CASSSSQGARSFF.

The gene calls are TRBV20-1 and TRBJ1-1; D not resolved. V lost 6 bases and J 1 base, leaving 6 bases between the germline ends. The CDR3 sequence is 11 residues long. The germline V gene encodes CDR1 DFQATT and CDR2 SNEGSKA (reference sequence). In DNA form, the CDR3 reads TGCAGTGCGGCAAAGAACACTGAAGCTTTCTTT. Translated, it gives CSAAKNTEAFF.

The chain combines TRBV19 with TRBJ1-5; 7 bases match TRBD1. The CDR3 contains 15 residues. The trim removed 4 bases at V and 11 bases at J, leaving 14 bases unmatched. The V gene's germline CDR1 is LNHDA and CDR2 SQIVND (reference sequence). The CDR3 DNA reads as TGTGCCAGTAGTAAGTCCTGGACAGGACTGGTGTCCCAGCATTTT. Translated: CASSKSWTGLVSQHF. Full variable domain (outside the CDR3, taken from reference TRBV19 and TRBJ1-5): DGGITQSPKYLFRKEGQNVTLSCEQNLNHDAMYWYRQDPGQGLRLIYYSQIVNDFQKGDIAEGYSVSREKKESFPLTVTSAQKNPTAFYLCASSKSWTGLVSQHFGDGTRLSIL.

This clone is a singleton in its sample. The chain joins TRBV6-5 to TRBJ2-7; the D is unclear. In germline, CDR1 is MNHEY, CDR2 SVGAGI. V gave up 5 bases and J gave up 0 bases, with 14 bases separating them. The CDR3 has 15 amino acids. The CDR3 is CASSPQRTSSYEQYF. Written as DNA, the CDR3 is TGTGCCAGCAGTCCCCAACGCACGAGCTCCTACGAGCAGTACTTC.

The V call is TRBV7-9, the J call TRBJ1-2, with 7 bases identical to TRBD1. The CDR3 extends over 16 amino acids. After removal of 5 bases from V and 8 bases from J, the junction contained 17 bases not matched to a gene. Germline V gene lookup returns CDR1 SEHNR and CDR2 FQNEAQ (reference sequence). CDR3 nucleotides: TGTGCCAGCAGCCCCGGACAGGATATCCTCCCGAAGGGCTACACCTTC. Protein: CASSPGQDILPKGYTF.